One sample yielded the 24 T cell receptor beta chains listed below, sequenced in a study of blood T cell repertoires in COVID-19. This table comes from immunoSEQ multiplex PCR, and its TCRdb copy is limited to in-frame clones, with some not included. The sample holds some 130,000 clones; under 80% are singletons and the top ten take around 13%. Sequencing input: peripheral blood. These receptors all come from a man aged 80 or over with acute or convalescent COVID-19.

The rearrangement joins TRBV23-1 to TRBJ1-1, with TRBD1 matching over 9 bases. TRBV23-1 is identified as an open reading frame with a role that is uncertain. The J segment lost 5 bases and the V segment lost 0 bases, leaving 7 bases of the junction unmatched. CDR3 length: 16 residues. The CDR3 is CASSQSVHRGQTEAFF. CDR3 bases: TGCGCCAGCAGTCAATCGGTCCACAGGGGGCAAACTGAAGCTTTCTTT.

CDR3 DNA sequence: TGTGCCACCGGACAGAGCAATCAGCCCCAGCATTTT. Its translation is CATGQSNQPQHF. The gene calls are TRBV19 and TRBJ1-5, with D tentatively TRBD1 (6 bases). This CDR3 spans 12 amino acids. Germline CDR1 LNHDA, CDR2 SQIVND (reference sequence). V was trimmed by 10 bases and J by 1 base, leaving 8 bases between them.

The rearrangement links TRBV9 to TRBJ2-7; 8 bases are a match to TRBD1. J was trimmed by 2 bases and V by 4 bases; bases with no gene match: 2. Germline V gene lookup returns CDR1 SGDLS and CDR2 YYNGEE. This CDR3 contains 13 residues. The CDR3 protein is CASSKDRAYEQYF. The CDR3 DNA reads TGTGCCAGCAGCAAGGACAGGGCCTACGAGCAGTACTTC.

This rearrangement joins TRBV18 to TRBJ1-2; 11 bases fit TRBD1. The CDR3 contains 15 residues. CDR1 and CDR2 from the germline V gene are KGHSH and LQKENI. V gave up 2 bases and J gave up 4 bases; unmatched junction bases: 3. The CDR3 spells CASSPSGQGVYGYTF. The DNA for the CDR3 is TGTGCCAGCTCACCATCGGGACAGGGGGTCTATGGCTACACCTTC.

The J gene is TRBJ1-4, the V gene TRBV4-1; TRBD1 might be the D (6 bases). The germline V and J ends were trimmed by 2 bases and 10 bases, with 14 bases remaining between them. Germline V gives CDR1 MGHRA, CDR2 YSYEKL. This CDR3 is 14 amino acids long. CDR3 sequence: CASSQYQRGAKLFF. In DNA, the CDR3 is TGCGCCAGCAGCCAATATCAGCGGGGGGCAAAACTGTTTTTT.

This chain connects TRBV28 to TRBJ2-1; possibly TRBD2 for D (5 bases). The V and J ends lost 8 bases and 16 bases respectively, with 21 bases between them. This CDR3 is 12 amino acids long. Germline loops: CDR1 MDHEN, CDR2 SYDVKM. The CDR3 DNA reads TGTGCCAGCTCAACCGGGCTCCGGGAAGGATTCTTC. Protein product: CASSTGLREGFF.

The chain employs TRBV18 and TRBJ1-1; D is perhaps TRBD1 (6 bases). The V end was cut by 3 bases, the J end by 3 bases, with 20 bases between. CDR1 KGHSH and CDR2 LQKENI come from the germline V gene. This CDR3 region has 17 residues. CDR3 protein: CASSPGINRATDTEAFF. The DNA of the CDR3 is TGTGCCAGCTCACCCGGGATTAACAGGGCGACCGACACTGAAGCTTTCTTT.

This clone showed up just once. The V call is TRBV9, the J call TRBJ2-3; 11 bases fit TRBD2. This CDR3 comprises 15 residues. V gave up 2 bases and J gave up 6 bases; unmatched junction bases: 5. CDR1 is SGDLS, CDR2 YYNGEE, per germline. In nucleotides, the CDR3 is TGTGCCAGCAGCGTTCTAGCGGGGGGAGTCGATACGCAGTATTTT. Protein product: CASSVLAGGVDTQYF.

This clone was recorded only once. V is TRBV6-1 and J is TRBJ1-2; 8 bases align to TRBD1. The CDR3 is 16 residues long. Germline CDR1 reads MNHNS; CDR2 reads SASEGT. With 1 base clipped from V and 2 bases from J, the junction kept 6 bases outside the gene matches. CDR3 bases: TGTGCCAGCAGTGAAGGACCAGGGGGCAAGAACTATGGCTACACCTTC. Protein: CASSEGPGGKNYGYTF.

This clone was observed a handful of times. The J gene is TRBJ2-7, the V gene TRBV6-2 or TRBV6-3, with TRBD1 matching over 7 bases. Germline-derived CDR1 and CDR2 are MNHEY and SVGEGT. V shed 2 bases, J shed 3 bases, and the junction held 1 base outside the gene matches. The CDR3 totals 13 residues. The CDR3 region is CASSYGTVYEQYF. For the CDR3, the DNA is TGTGCCAGCAGTTACGGGACAGTCTACGAGCAGTACTTC.

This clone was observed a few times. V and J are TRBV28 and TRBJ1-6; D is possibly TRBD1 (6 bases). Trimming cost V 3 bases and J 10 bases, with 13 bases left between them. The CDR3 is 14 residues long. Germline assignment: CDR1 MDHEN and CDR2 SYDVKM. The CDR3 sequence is CASSLGQGRSPLHF. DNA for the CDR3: TGTGCCAGCAGTTTGGGGCAGGGGCGATCACCCCTCCACTTT.

For the CDR3, the DNA is TGTGCCAGCAGCCAAGTTCCAGCGGGGGGCCTTTCCTACAATGAGCAGTTCTTC. This translates into CASSQVPAGGLSYNEQFF. V is TRBV3-1 (or the pseudogene TRBV3-2) and J is TRBJ2-1; the match to TRBD2 covers 9 bases. The CDR3 is made up of 18 amino acids. The germline CDR1 and CDR2 sequences are LGHDT and YNNKEL (reference sequence). With 1 base clipped from V and 1 base from J, the junction kept 8 bases outside the gene matches.

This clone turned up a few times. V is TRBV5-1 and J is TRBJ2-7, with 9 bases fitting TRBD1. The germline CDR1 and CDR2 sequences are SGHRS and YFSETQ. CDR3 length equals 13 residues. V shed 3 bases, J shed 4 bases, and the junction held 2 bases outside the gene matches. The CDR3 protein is CASSYGQGYEQYF. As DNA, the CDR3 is TGCGCCAGCAGCTACGGACAGGGGTACGAGCAGTACTTC.

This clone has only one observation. CDR3 protein: CASTRDGGGSYNEQFF. Written as DNA, the CDR3 is TGTGCCAGCACCAGAGACGGGGGGGGGTCCTACAATGAGCAGTTCTTC. V is TRBV5-8 and J is TRBJ2-1; TRBD2 agrees at 8 bases. The CDR3 is made up of 16 amino acids. Germline CDR1 SGHTS, CDR2 YDEGEE. The trim removed 6 bases at V and 1 base at J, leaving 9 bases unmatched.

The chain's CDR3 is CASSVRLDTEAFF. The CDR3 DNA reads TGTGCCAGCAGCGTACGTCTCGACACTGAAGCTTTCTTT. The chain combines TRBV9 with TRBJ1-1, with D hard to call. Trimming stripped 1 base from V and 3 bases from J, with 7 bases between. CDR1 and CDR2 (germline): SGDLS, YYNGEE. The CDR3 sequence is 13 residues long. The variable domain in full, with the rest retrieved from reference TRBV9 and TRBJ1-1, is DSGVTQTPKHLITATGQRVTLRCSPRSGDLSVYWYQQSLDQGLQFLIQYYNGEERAKGNILERFSAQQFPDLHSELNLSSLELGDSALYFCASSVRLDTEAFFGQGTRLTVV.

CDR3 in amino acids: CASSQSLAGGQFF. The CDR3 region has the DNA TGTGCCAGCAGCCAATCACTAGCGGGGGGGCAGTTCTTC. This chain connects TRBV11-2 to TRBJ2-1, with 12 bases aligning to TRBD2. The CDR3 runs 13 residues. V shed 5 bases, J shed 12 bases, and the junction held 5 bases outside the gene matches. Germline CDR1 and CDR2: SGHAT and FQNNGV.

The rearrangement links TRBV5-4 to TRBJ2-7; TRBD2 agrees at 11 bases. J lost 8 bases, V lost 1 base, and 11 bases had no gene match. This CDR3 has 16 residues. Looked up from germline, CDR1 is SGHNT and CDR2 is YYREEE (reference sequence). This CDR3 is CASSLTSTSGGSKQYF. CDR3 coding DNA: TGTGCCAGCAGCTTGACCTCTACTAGCGGGGGATCCAAGCAGTACTTC.

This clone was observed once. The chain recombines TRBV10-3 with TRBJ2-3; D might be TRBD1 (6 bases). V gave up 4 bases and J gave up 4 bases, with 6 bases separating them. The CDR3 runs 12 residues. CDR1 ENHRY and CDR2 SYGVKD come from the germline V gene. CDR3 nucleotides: TGTGCCATCAGTGGGACAGCAGATACGCAGTATTTT. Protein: CAISGTADTQYF.

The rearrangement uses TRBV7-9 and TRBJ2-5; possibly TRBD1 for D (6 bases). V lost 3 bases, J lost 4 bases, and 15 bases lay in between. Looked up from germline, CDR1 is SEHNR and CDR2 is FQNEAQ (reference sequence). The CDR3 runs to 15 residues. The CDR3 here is CASSLGQPRTETQYF. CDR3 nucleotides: TGTGCCAGCAGCTTGGGACAACCACGGACAGAGACCCAGTACTTC.

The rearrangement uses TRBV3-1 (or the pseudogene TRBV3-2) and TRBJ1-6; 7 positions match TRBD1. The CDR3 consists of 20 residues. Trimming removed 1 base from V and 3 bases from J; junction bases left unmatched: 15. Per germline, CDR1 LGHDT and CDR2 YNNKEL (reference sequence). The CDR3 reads CASSQGGHGTVKNYNSPLHF. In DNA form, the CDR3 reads TGTGCCAGCAGCCAAGGCGGCCACGGGACAGTAAAGAACTATAATTCACCCCTCCACTTT.

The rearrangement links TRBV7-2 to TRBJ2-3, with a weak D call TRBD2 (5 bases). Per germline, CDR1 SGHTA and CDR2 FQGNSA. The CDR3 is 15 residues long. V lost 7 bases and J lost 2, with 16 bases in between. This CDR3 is CASTAVRGDTDTQYF. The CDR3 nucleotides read TGTGCCAGCACCGCGGTTCGGGGAGACACAGATACGCAGTATTTT.

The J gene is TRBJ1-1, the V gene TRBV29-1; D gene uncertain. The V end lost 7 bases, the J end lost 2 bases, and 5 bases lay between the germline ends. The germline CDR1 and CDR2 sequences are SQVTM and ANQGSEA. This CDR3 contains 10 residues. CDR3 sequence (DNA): TGCAGCGCTTCAAACACTGAAGCTTTCTTT. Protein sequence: CSASNTEAFF.

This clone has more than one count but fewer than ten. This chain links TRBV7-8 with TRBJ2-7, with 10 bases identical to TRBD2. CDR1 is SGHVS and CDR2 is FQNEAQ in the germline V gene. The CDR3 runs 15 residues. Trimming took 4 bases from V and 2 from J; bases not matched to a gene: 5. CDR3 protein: CASSSLTSGPYEQYF. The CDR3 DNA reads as TGTGCCAGCAGCTCGCTGACTAGCGGGCCCTACGAGCAGTACTTC.

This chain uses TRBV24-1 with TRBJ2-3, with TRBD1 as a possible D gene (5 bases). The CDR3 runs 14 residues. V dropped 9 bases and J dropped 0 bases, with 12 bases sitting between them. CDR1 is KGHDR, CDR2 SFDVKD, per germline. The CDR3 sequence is CATQGGTSTDTQYF. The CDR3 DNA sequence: TGTGCCACCCAGGGTGGAACAAGCACAGATACGCAGTATTTT.